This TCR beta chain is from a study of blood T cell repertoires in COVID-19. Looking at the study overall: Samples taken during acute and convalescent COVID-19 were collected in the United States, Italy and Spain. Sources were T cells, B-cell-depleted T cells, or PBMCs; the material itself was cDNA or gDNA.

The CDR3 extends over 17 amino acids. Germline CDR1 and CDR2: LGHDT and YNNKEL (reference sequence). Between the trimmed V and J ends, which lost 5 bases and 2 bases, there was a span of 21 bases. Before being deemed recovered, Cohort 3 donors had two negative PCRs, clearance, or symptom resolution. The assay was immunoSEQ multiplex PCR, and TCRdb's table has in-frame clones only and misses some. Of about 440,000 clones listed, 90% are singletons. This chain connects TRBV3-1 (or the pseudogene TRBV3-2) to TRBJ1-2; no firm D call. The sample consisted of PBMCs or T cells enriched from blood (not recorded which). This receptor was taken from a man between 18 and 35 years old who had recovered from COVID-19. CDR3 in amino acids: CASSATLELNVNYGYTF. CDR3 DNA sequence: TGTGCCAGCAGCGCAACCTTAGAGCTCAACGTCAACTATGGCTACACCTTC.